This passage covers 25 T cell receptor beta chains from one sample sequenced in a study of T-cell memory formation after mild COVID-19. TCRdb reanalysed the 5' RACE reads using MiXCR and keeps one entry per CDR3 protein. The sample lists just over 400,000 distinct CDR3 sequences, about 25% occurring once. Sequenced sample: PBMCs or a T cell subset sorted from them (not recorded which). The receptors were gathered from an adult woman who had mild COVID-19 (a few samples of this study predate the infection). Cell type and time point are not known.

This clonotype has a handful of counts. The CDR3: CASTPGGRGEQYF. Here the CDR3 DNA reads TGTGCCAGCACCCCAGGCGGGAGGGGAGAGCAGTACTTC. The chain has TRBV12-3 or TRBV12-4 and TRBJ2-7; 9 bases fit TRBD2. This CDR3 contains 13 residues. V was pared by 7 bases and J by 7 bases, with 8 bases of the junction left unmatched.

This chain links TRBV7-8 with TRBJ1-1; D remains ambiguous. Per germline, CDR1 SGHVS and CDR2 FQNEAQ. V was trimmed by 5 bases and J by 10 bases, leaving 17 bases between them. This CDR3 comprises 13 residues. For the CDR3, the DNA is TGTGCCAGCAGCCCAACGTCACCAGTTACAGCTTTCTTT. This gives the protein CASSPTSPVTAFF.

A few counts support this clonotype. DNA of the CDR3: TGTGCCAGCAGCTTAGGATGGCAGGGTGAGCAGTTCTTC. This translates into CASSLGWQGEQFF. The chain has TRBV7-6 and TRBJ2-1, with TRBD1 as a possible D gene (5 bases). Looked up from germline, CDR1 is SGHVS and CDR2 is FNYEAQ. The V gene lost 1 base and the J gene lost 9 bases, with 10 bases spanning the gap. The CDR3 totals 13 residues. The full variable domain, with the rest looked up from reference TRBV7-6 and TRBJ2-1, is GAGVSQSPRYKVTKRGQDVALRCDPISGHVSLYWYRQALGQGPEFLTYFNYEAQQDKSGLPNDRFSAERPEGSISTLTIQRTEQRDSAMYRCASSLGWQGEQFFGPGTRLTVL.

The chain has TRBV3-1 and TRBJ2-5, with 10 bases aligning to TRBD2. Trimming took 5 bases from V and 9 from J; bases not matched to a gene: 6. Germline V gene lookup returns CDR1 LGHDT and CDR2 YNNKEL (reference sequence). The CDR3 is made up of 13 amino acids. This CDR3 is CASSEHSGGPQYF. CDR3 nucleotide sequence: TGTGCCAGCAGCGAGCATAGCGGGGGGCCCCAGTACTTC.

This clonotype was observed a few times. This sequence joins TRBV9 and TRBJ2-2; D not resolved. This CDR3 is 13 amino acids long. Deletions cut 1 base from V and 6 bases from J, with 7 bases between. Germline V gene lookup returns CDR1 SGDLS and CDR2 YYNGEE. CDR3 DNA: TGTGCCAGCAGCGTAATGATGGCCGGGGAGCTGTTTTTT. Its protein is CASSVMMAGELFF.

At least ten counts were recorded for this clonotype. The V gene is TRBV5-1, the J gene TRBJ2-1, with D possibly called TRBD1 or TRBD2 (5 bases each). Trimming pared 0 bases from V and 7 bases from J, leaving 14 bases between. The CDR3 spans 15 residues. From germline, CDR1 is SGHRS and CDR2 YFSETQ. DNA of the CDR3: TGCGCCAGCAGCTTGGCGGGGCAGGGAATAAATGAGCAGTTCTTC. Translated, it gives CASSLAGQGINEQFF.

The CDR3 sequence is CASSSQTYEQYF. CDR3 DNA sequence: TGTGCCAGCAGTTCGCAGACCTACGAGCAGTACTTC. This chain joins TRBV6-6 and TRBJ2-7; D unresolved. From germline, CDR1 is MNHNY and CDR2 SVGAGI (reference sequence). This CDR3 comprises 12 residues. Trimming pared 4 bases from V and 2 bases from J, leaving 6 bases between.

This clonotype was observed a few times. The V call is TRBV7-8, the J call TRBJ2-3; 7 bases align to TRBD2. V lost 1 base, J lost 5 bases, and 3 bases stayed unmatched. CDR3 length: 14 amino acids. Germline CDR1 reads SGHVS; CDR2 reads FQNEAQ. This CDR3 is CASSLGGGGDTQYF. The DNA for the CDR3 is TGTGCCAGCAGCTTAGGCGGGGGTGGAGATACGCAGTATTTT. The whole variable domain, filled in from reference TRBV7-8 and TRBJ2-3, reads GAGVSQSPRYKVAKRGQDVALRCDPISGHVSLFWYQQALGQGPEFLTYFQNEAQLDKSGLPSDRFFAERPEGSVSTLKIQRTQQEDSAVYLCASSLGGGGDTQYFGPGTRLTVL.

The DNA of the CDR3 is TGTGCCAGCAGCTTAAGGTGGACAGCTGGAGAAAAACTGTTTTTT. Its protein is CASSLRWTAGEKLFF. This rearrangement joins TRBV7-2 to TRBJ1-4; possible D gene TRBD1, 6 bases. Per the germline V gene, CDR1 is SGHTA and CDR2 is FQGNSA. V lost 2 bases and J 8 bases, leaving 15 bases between the germline ends. The CDR3 covers 15 residues.

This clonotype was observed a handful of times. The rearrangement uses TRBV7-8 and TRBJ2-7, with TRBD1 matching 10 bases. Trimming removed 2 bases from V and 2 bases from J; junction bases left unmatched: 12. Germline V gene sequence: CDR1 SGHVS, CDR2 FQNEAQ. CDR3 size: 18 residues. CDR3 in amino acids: CASSLLSVGTGAPYEQYF. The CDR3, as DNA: TGTGCCAGCAGCTTACTTTCAGTCGGGACAGGGGCCCCCTACGAGCAGTACTTC.

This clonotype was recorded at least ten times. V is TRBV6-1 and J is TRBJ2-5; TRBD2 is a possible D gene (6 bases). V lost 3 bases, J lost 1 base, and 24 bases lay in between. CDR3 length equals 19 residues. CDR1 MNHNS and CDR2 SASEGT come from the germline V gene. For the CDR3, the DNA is TGTGCCAGCAGTGATAACAACTCGGCCGACGGGGGAGGCCAAGAGACCCAGTACTTC. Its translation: CASSDNNSADGGGQETQYF.

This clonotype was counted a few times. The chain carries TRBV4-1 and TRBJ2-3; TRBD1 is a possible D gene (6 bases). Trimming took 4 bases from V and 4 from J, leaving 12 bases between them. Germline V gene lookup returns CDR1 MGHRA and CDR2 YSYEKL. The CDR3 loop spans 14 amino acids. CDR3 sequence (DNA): TGCGCCAGCAGCCTAGGGGGTGGGTCAGATACGCAGTATTTT. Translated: CASSLGGGSDTQYF.

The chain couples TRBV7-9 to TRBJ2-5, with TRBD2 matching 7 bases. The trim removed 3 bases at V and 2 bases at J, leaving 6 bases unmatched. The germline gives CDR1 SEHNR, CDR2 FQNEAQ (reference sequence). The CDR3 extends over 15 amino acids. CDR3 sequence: CASSFERGIQETQYF. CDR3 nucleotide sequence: TGTGCCAGCAGCTTTGAGCGGGGCATACAAGAGACCCAGTACTTC. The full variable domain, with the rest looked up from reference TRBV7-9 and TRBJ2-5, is DTGVSQNPRHKITKRGQNVTFRCDPISEHNRLYWYRQTLGQGPEFLTYFQNEAQLEKSRLLSDRFSAERPKGSFSTLEIQRTEQGDSAMYLCASSFERGIQETQYFGPGTRLLVL.

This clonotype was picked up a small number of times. In nucleotides, the CDR3 is TGTGCCAGCAGCTCGAGCGGGGGGGCAGATACGCAGTATTTT. Amino acid sequence: CASSSSGGADTQYF. V gene TRBV14 combines with J gene TRBJ2-3, with 10 bases aligning to TRBD2. Germline V gene lookup returns CDR1 SGHDN and CDR2 FVKESK. The CDR3 sequence is 14 residues long. The V gene end was trimmed by 5 bases and the J gene end by 4 bases; junction bases not matched to a gene: 3.

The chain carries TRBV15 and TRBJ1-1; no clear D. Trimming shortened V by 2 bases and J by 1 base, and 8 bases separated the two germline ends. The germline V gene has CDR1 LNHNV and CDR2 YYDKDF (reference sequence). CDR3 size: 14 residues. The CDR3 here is CATSRYQENTEAFF. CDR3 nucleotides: TGTGCCACCAGCAGATATCAGGAGAACACTGAAGCTTTCTTT. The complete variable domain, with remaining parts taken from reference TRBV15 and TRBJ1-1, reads DAMVIQNPRYQVTQFGKPVTLSCSQTLNHNVMYWYQQKSSQAPKLLFHYYDKDFNNEADTPDNFQSRRPNTSFCFLDIRSPGLGDTAMYLCATSRYQENTEAFFGQGTRLTVV.

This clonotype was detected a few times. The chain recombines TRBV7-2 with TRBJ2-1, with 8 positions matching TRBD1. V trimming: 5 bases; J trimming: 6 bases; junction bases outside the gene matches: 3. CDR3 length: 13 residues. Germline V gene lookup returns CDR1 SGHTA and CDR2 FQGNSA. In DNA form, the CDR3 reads TGTGCCAGCAGCGCAGGACAGGGCAATGAGCAGTTCTTC. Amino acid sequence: CASSAGQGNEQFF.

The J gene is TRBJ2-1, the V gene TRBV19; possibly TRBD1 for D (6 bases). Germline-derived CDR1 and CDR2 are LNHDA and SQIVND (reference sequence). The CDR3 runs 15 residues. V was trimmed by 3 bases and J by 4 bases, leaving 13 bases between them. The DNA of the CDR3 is TGTGCCAGTAGTATCGGCAGGGGCATGTACAATGAGCAGTTCTTC. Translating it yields CASSIGRGMYNEQFF.

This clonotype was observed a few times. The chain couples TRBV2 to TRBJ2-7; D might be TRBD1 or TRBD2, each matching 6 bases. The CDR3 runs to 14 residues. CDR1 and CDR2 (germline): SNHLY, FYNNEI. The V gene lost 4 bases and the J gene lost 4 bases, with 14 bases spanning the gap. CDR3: CASSVLGGHYEQYF. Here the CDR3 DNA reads TGTGCCAGCAGTGTTTTAGGGGGGCATTACGAGCAGTACTTC. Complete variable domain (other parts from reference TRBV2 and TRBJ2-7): EPEVTQTPSHQVTQMGQEVILRCVPISNHLYFYWYRQILGQKVEFLVSFYNNEISEKSEIFDDQFSVERPDGSNFTLKIRSTKLEDSAMYFCASSVLGGHYEQYFGPGTRLTVT.

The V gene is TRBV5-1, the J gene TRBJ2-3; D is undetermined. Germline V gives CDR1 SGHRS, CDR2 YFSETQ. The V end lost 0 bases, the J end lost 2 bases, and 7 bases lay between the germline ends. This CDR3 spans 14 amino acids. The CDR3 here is CASSLALHTDTQYF. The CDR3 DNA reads TGCGCCAGCAGCTTGGCCCTCCACACAGATACGCAGTATTTT.

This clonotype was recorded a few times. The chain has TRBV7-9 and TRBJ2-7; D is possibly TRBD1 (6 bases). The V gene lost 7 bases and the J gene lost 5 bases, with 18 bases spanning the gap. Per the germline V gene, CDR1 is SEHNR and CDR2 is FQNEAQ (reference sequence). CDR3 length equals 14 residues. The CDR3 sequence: CASTLTGQGHEQYF. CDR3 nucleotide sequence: TGTGCCAGCACCCTGACAGGCCAAGGACACGAGCAGTACTTC.

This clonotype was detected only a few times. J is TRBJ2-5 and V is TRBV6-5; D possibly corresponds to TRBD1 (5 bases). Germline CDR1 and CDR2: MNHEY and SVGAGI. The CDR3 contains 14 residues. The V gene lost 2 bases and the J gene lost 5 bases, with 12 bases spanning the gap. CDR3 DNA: TGTGCCAGCAGTTACCCAGACAGATCGGAGACCCAGTACTTC. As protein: CASSYPDRSETQYF.

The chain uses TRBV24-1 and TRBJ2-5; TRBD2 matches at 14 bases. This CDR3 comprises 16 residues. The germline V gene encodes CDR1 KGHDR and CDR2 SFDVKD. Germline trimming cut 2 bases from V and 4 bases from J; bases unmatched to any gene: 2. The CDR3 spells CATSDSGLAGAETQYF. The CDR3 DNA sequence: TGTGCCACCAGTGATTCGGGACTAGCGGGAGCAGAGACCCAGTACTTC.

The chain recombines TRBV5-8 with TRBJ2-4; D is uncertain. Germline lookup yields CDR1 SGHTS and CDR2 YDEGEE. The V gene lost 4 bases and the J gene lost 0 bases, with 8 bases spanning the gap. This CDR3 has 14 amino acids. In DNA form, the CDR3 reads TGTGCCAGCAGCCCCCGACTAGCCAAAAACATTCAGTACTTC. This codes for CASSPRLAKNIQYF.

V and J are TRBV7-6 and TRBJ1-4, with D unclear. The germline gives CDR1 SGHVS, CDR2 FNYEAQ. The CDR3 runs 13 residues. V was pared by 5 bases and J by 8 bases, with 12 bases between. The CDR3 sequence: CASSQDPGEKLFF. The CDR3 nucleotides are TGTGCCAGCAGCCAAGACCCCGGGGAAAAACTGTTTTTT.

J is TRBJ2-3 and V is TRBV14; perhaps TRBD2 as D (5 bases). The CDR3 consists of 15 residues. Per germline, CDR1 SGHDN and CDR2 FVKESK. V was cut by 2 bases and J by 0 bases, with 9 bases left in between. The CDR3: CASSQFRGSTDTQYF. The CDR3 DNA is TGTGCCAGCAGCCAATTCCGGGGAAGCACAGATACGCAGTATTTT.